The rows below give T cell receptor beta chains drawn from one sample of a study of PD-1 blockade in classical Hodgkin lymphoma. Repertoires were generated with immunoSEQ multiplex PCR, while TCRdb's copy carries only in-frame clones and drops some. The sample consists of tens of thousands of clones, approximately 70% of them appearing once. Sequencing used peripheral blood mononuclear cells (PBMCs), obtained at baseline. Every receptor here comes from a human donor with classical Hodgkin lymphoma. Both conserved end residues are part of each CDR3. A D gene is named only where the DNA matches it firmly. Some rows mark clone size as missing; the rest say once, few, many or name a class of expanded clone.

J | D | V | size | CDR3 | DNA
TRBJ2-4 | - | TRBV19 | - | CASSTRPAIAKNIQYF | TGTGCCAGTAGTACCAGGCCTGCTATAGCCAAAAACATTCAGTACTTC
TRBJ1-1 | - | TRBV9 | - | CASSVGLPRTEAFF | TGTGCCAGCAGCGTAGGACTCCCGAGAACTGAAGCTTTCTTT
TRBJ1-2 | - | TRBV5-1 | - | CASSATVGYGYTF | TGCGCCAGCAGCGCCACAGTGGGGTATGGCTACACCTTC
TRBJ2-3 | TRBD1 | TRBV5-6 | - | CASSTYDRGLTDTQYF | TGTGCCAGCAGCACATATGACAGGGGACTCACAGATACGCAGTATTTT
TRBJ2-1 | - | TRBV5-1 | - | CASSVDSTVYNEQFF | TGCGCCAGCAGCGTTGACTCTACCGTATACAATGAGCAGTTCTTC
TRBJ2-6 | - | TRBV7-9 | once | CASSLASGANVLTF | TGTGCCAGCAGCTTAGCCTCTGGGGCCAACGTCCTGACTTTC
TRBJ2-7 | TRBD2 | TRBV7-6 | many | CASSSGLAGGRYEQYF | TGTGCCAGCAGCTCGGGACTAGCGGGGGGGCGGTACGAGCAGTACTTC
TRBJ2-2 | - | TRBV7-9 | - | CASSFRGGTGELFF | TGTGCCAGCAGCTTCCGAGGGGGCACCGGGGAGCTGTTTTTT
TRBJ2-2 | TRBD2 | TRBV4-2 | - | CASSQSTSGGALRGVPGELFF | TGTGCCAGCAGCCAATCGACTAGCGGGGGGGCCCTTCGAGGGGTCCCTGGGGAGCTGTTTTTT
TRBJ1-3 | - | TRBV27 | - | CASSSAGAGNTIYF | TGTGCCAGCAGTTCCGCAGGGGCTGGAAACACCATATATTTT
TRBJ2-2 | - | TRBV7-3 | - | CASSSSGGLGTGELFF | TGTGCCAGCAGCTCGTCGGGTGGTTTGGGGACCGGGGAGCTGTTTTTT
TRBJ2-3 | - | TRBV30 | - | CAWSARGSSTDTQYF | TGTGCCTGGAGCGCTCGAGGATCCAGCACAGATACGCAGTATTTT
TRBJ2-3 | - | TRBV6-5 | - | CASRKDRDTQYF | TGTGCCAGCAGGAAAGACAGGGATACGCAGTATTTT
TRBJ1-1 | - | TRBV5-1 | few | CASSLSAANTEAFF | TGCGCCAGCAGCTTGTCGGCGGCCAACACTGAAGCTTTCTTT
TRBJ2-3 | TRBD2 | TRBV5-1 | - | CASSPGTITDTQYF | TGCGCCAGCAGCCCGGGGACTATCACAGATACGCAGTATTTT
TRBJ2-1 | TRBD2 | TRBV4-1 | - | CASSQQLAGGSYNEQFF | TGCGCCAGCAGCCAACAACTAGCGGGAGGCTCCTACAATGAGCAGTTCTTC
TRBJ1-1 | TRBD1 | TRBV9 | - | CASSGPGQGEAFF | TGTGCCAGCAGCGGACCGGGACAGGGAGAAGCTTTCTTT
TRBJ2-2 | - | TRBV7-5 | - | CASSQTSAGELFF | TGTGCCAGCAGCCAGACGTCGGCCGGGGAGCTGTTTTTT
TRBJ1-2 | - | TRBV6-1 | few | CASSEGQGRTYYYGYTF | TGTGCCAGCAGTGAAGGGCAGGGAAGGACTTATTACTATGGCTACACCTTC
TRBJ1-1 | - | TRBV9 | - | CASSSGGGEAFF | TGTGCCAGCAGCTCCGGAGGGGGTGAAGCTTTCTTT
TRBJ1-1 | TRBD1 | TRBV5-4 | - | CASSRQGNREAFF | TGTGCCAGCAGCCGACAGGGTAACAGGGAAGCTTTCTTT
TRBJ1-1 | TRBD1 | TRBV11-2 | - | CASSAPGGTEAFF | TGTGCCAGCAGCGCCCCAGGGGGCACTGAAGCTTTCTTT
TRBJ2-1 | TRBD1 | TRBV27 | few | CASSSSDRGEISYNEQFF | TGTGCCAGCAGTTCCTCGGACAGGGGAGAAATCTCCTACAATGAGCAGTTCTTC
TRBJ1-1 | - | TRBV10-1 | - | CASSETRRQAEAFF | TGCGCCAGCAGTGAGACCCGCAGGCAAGCTGAAGCTTTCTTT
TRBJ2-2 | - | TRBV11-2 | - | CASSLGETGELFF | TGTGCCAGCAGCTTAGGGGAAACCGGGGAGCTGTTTTTT
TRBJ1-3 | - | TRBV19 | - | CASSIAPDISGNTIYF | TGTGCCAGTAGTATAGCCCCGGACATCTCTGGAAACACCATATATTTT
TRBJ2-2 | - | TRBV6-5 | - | CASRQQGTGELFF | TGTGCCAGCAGACAACAGGGAACCGGGGAGCTGTTTTTT
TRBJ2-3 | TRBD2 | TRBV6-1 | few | CASSEATSGTSTDTQYF | TGTGCCAGCAGTGAAGCTACTAGCGGGACTAGCACAGATACGCAGTATTTT
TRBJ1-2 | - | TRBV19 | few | CASSIGLMAGHYGYTF | TGTGCCAGTAGTATCGGTTTAATGGCCGGACACTATGGCTACACCTTC
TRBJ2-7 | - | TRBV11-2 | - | CASSLGDGGYEQYF | TGTGCCAGCAGCTTAGGGGATGGAGGCTACGAGCAGTACTTC
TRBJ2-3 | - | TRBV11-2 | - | CASSLGTNIDTQYF | TGTGCCAGCAGCTTAGGGACTAACATCGATACGCAGTATTTT
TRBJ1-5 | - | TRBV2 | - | CASNRGREVEPQHF | TGTGCCAGCAACCGGGGGCGCGAGGTGGAGCCCCAGCATTTT
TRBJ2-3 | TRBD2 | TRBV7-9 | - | CASSFLLGLGADTQYF | TGTGCCAGCAGCTTCCTCCTTGGACTAGGTGCAGATACGCAGTATTTT
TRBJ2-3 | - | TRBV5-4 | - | CASSLDREDTQYF | TGTGCCAGCAGCTTGGACAGGGAGGATACGCAGTATTTT
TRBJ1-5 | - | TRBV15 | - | CATSRGTSRGNQPQHF | TGTGCCACCAGCAGAGGAACGTCCAGGGGTAATCAGCCCCAGCATTTT
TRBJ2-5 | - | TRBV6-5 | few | CASSEWQPQYF | TGTGCCAGCAGTGAATGGCAGCCCCAGTACTTC
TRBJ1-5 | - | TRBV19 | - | CASSTAGGTQHF | TGTGCCAGTAGTACCGCCGGGGGCACCCAGCATTTT
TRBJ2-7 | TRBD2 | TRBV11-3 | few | CASSTGLAGSISYEQYF | TGTGCCAGCAGCACGGGACTAGCGGGATCAATTTCCTACGAGCAGTACTTC
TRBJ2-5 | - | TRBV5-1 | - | CASSLGVAQETQYF | TGCGCCAGCAGCTTGGGAGTGGCCCAAGAGACCCAGTACTTC
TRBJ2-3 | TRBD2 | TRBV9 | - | CASSVGTSGSSTDTQYF | TGTGCCAGCAGCGTAGGGACTAGCGGGTCTTCCACAGATACGCAGTATTTT
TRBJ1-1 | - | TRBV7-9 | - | CASSLAGTRGNTEAFF | TGTGCCAGCAGCTTGGCCGGGACTCGGGGCAACACTGAAGCTTTCTTT
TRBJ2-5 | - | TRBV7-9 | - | CASSLGPSRVQETQYF | TGTGCCAGCAGCTTAGGACCCAGTAGAGTCCAAGAGACCCAGTACTTC
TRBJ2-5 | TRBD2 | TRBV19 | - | CASRSGGDRGETQYF | TGTGCCAGTAGAAGCGGGGGGGATAGAGGGGAGACCCAGTACTTC
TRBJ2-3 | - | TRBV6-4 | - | CASSEGRSTDTQYF | TGTGCCAGCAGTGAGGGGAGGAGCACAGATACGCAGTATTTT
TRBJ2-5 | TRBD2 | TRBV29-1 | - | CSVERPLGLAGRGRETQYF | TGCAGCGTTGAACGACCTCTGGGACTAGCGGGGAGGGGACGGGAGACCCAGTACTTC
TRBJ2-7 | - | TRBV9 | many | CASSVAGVQMGEQYF | TGTGCCAGCAGCGTAGCTGGGGTACAGATGGGCGAGCAGTACTTC
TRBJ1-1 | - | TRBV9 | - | CASSLGVGTEAFF | TGTGCCAGCAGCCTCGGGGTGGGCACTGAAGCTTTCTTT
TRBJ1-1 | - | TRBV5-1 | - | CASGEVDSLNTEAFF | TGCGCCAGCGGTGAGGTTGACAGTTTGAACACTGAAGCTTTCTTT
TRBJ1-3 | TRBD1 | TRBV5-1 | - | CASSLGQGRDTIYF | TGCGCCAGCAGCTTGGGACAGGGGAGGGACACCATATATTTT
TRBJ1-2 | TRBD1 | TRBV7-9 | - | CASSPTGDYGYTF | TGTGCCAGCAGCCCGACAGGGGACTATGGCTACACCTTC
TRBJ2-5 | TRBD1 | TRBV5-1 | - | CASRETTGLQETQYF | TGCGCCAGCAGGGAAACGACAGGGCTTCAAGAGACCCAGTACTTC
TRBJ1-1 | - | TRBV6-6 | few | CASSFLAQAGATEAFF | TGTGCCAGCAGTTTCCTGGCCCAGGCGGGGGCCACTGAAGCTTTCTTT
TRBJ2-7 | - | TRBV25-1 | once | CASSNSGSYEQYF | TGTGCCAGCAGTAATTCAGGGAGCTACGAGCAGTACTTC
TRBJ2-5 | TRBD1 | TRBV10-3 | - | CAISSDRGPETQYF | TGTGCCATCAGTTCGGACAGGGGGCCGGAGACCCAGTACTTC
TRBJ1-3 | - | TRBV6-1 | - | CASSEGVLGNTIYF | TGTGCCAGCAGTGAAGGGGTACTTGGAAACACCATATATTTT